Shown below are 5 T cell receptor beta chains from a single sample sequenced in a study of cytotoxic CD8 clonotypes in ibrutinib-treated CLL. TCRdb keeps only in-frame clones here, not all; method: immunoSEQ multiplex PCR. The sample holds 85,000 or so clones, roughly 77% seen once. This specimen consisted of PBMCs, obtained after 12 months of ibrutinib treatment. The source is a human donor with chronic lymphocytic leukemia.

V usage is TRBV5-1 and J usage is TRBJ1-2; D is unclear. The V and J ends lost 3 bases and 0 bases respectively, with 9 bases between them. The germline gives CDR1 SGHRS, CDR2 YFSETQ. This CDR3 has 14 residues. The CDR3 coding sequence is TGCGCCAGCAGCTCTCAGTCCCCTAACTATGGCTACACCTTC. Its translation is CASSSQSPNYGYTF. Combining the CDR3 with reference TRBV5-1 and TRBJ1-2 gives the whole variable domain KAGVTQTPRYLIKTRGQQVTLSCSPISGHRSVSWYQQTPGQGLQFLFEYFSETQRNKGNFPGRFSGRQFSNSRSEMNVSTLELGDSALYLCASSSQSPNYGYTFGSGTRLTVV.

This rearrangement joins TRBV18 to TRBJ2-2; no clear D gene. Germline lookup yields CDR1 KGHSH and CDR2 LQKENI. CDR3 size: 12 residues. The V end was cut by 3 bases, the J end by 5 bases, with 4 bases between. The chain's CDR3 is CASSPRTGELFF. CDR3 sequence (DNA): TGTGCCAGCTCACCCCGGACCGGGGAGCTGTTTTTT.

The rearrangement uses TRBV18 and TRBJ2-7; no clear D gene. Germline CDR1 and CDR2: KGHSH and LQKENI. The CDR3 covers 14 residues. V was clipped by 2 bases and J by 3 bases, with 11 bases between them. CDR3 DNA sequence: TGTGCCAGCTCACCAGGGTGGCAGGTCTACGAGCAGTACTTC. Its translation: CASSPGWQVYEQYF.

The CDR3 spells CASSPGGGPYGYTF. CDR3 DNA sequence: TGTGCCAGCTCCCCAGGGGGGGGGCCATATGGCTACACCTTC. The genes are TRBV18 and TRBJ1-2; 7 positions match TRBD1. There are 14 residues in the CDR3. Germline V gene sequence: CDR1 KGHSH, CDR2 LQKENI. The V segment lost 6 bases and the J segment 5 bases; nucleotides outside the gene matches: 9.

The chain has TRBV4-1 and TRBJ2-7; 12 bases match TRBD2. CDR3 size: 16 residues. The germline V gene has CDR1 MGHRA and CDR2 YSYEKL. V trimming: 0 bases; J trimming: 2 bases; junction bases outside the gene matches: 2. The CDR3 region has the DNA TGCGCCAGCAGCCAAGATGGACTAGCGGGAACCTACGAGCAGTACTTC. As protein: CASSQDGLAGTYEQYF.